The present TCR beta chain was sequenced within a study of cytomegalovirus exposure and HLA in healthy donors. Study-level background: The 120 validation repertoires and the roughly 670 first-cohort repertoires shared a platform, a later analysis reported. Findings and caveats of the study: Associated with cytomegalovirus, according to the listing, were about 160 TCR beta chains.

The germline gives CDR1 MNHEY, CDR2 SVGAGI. The V end lost 0 bases, the J end lost 0 bases, and 11 bases lay between the germline ends. This CDR3 contains 16 residues. Repertoires were generated with immunoSEQ multiplex PCR, while TCRdb's copy carries only in-frame clones and drops some. The data contain 40,000 to 55,000 clones, approximately 93% of them seen just once; the ten biggest clones take up roughly 2%. With regard to this clone: What it binds is not known.

The specimen was PBMCs. The rearrangement joins TRBV6-5 to TRBJ1-2; D perhaps matches TRBD1 (5 bases). The sequence was collected from a woman younger than 35 in good health and CMV-seronegative. The CDR3 sequence: CASSYSWAGSNYGYTF. CDR3 coding DNA: TGTGCCAGCAGTTACTCATGGGCAGGGTCTAACTATGGCTACACCTTC.